Below are 9 T cell receptor beta chains sequenced from a single sample in a study of blood T cell repertoires in COVID-19. Sequenced by immunoSEQ multiplex PCR; TCRdb stores in-frame clones only, minus some. The table has about 250,000 clones, 86% seen once. Material: PBMCs or T cells enriched from blood (not recorded which). Source of these receptors: a man in his late teens or twenties who had recovered from COVID-19.

The J gene is TRBJ2-7, the V gene TRBV30; D uncertain. This CDR3 spans 12 amino acids. The ends were cut back, 4 bases at V and 5 bases at J, with 12 bases in the middle. CDR1 and CDR2 from the germline V gene are GTSNPN and SVGIG (reference sequence). CDR3 DNA: TGTGCCTGGAACGAGAAATTCCACGAGCAGTACTTC. This codes for CAWNEKFHEQYF.

This sequence joins TRBV5-4 and TRBJ2-1; 10 nucleotides match TRBD2. The CDR3 length is 16 residues. The germline gives CDR1 SGHNT, CDR2 YYREEE (reference sequence). The J segment lost 5 bases and the V segment lost 0 bases, leaving 5 bases of the junction unmatched. CDR3 loop: CASSLVAGGPHNEQFF. In DNA, the CDR3 is TGTGCCAGCAGCTTGGTAGCGGGGGGCCCTCACAATGAGCAGTTCTTC.

J is TRBJ1-2 and V is TRBV5-6, with D uncertain. The CDR3 length is 12 residues. Germline lookup yields CDR1 SGHDT and CDR2 YYEEEE. V dropped 2 bases and J dropped 7 bases, with 9 bases sitting between them. The CDR3 loop reads CASSFGELGYTF. The CDR3 DNA is TGTGCCAGCAGCTTCGGTGAACTTGGCTACACCTTC.

V usage is TRBV2 and J usage is TRBJ2-5, with TRBD2 matching 7 bases. This CDR3 region has 15 residues. Germline V CDR1 and CDR2: SNHLY, FYNNEI. V lost 6 bases, J lost 9 bases, and 16 bases stayed unmatched. This CDR3 is CASRTQRDALLAQYF. CDR3 DNA sequence: TGTGCCAGCAGGACCCAGCGGGACGCCCTGTTGGCCCAGTACTTC.

The chain employs TRBV10-2 and TRBJ2-3, with D perhaps TRBD2 (6 bases). The CDR3 sequence is 17 residues long. Trimming took off 0 bases at V and 1 base at J, with 14 bases between the two ends. Germline values: CDR1 WSHSY, CDR2 SAAADI. CDR3 DNA: TGCGCCAGCAGTGAGTCATGGGGTACGGGGGGCACAGATACGCAGTATTTT. Translated, it gives CASSESWGTGGTDTQYF.

The chain joins TRBV3-1 (or the pseudogene TRBV3-2) to TRBJ1-1, with unresolved D. CDR3 size: 15 residues. Deletions cut 0 bases from V and 6 bases from J, with 14 bases between. Germline lookup yields CDR1 LGHDT and CDR2 YNNKEL (reference sequence). This CDR3 reads CASSQDRRGLPEAFF. CDR3 DNA sequence: TGTGCCAGCAGCCAAGATCGGCGGGGTTTACCTGAAGCTTTCTTT.

In the case of this clone: This CDR3 is also generated by other DNA sequences in the sample. The chain couples TRBV6-1 to TRBJ2-3, with TRBD2 matching 11 bases. The V segment lost 2 bases and the J segment 4 bases; nucleotides outside the gene matches: 2. This CDR3 has 15 residues. CDR1 is MNHNS, CDR2 SASEGT, per germline. As DNA, the CDR3 is TGTGCCAGCAGTGAACTAGCGGGGGGCCCAGATACGCAGTATTTT. Protein: CASSELAGGPDTQYF.

The rearrangement joins TRBV27 to TRBJ1-5; D unclear. V was pared by 6 bases and J by 7 bases, with 13 bases between. CDR3 length: 13 residues. Germline V gives CDR1 MNHEY, CDR2 SMNVEV (reference sequence). The DNA for the CDR3 is TGTGCCAGCAGCCCCGGAACGGAGCAGCCCCAGCATTTT. Amino acids: CASSPGTEQPQHF.

The chain combines TRBV19 with TRBJ2-1; D ambiguous. This CDR3 has 18 residues. V dropped 1 base and J dropped 2 bases, with 18 bases sitting between them. Germline V gene data show CDR1 as LNHDA and CDR2 as SQIVND (reference sequence). DNA for the CDR3: TGTGCCAGTAGTATAGTCCCCCTTGGATTGCGGACCTACAATGAGCAGTTCTTC. As protein: CASSIVPLGLRTYNEQFF.